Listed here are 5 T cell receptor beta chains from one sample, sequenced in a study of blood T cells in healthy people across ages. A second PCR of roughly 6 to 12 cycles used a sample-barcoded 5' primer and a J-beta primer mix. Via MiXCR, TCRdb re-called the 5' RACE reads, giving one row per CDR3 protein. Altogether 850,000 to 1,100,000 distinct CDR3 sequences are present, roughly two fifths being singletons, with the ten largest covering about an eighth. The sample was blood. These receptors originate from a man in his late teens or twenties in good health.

Written as DNA, the CDR3 is TGTGCCAGCAGTTGGGGGACCCCGAAAGATACGCAGTATTTT. Its translation: CASSWGTPKDTQYF. The chain links TRBV6-1 to TRBJ2-3; the D gene could be TRBD1 or TRBD2 (5 bases each). The CDR3 extends over 14 amino acids. Germline values: CDR1 MNHNS, CDR2 SASEGT. V was shortened by 5 bases and J by 5 bases, with 14 bases between the two germline ends.

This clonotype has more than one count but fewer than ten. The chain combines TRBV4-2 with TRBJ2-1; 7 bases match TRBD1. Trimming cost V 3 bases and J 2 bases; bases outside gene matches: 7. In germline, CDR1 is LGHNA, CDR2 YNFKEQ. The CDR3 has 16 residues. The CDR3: CASSHIWDRAYNEQFF. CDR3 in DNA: TGTGCCAGCAGCCACATCTGGGACAGAGCCTACAATGAGCAGTTCTTC.

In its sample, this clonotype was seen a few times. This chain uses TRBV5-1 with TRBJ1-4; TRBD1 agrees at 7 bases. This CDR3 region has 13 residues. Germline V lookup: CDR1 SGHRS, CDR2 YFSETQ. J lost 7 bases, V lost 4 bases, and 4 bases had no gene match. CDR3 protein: CASSAGGREKLFF. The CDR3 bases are TGCGCCAGCAGCGCAGGGGGGCGTGAAAAACTGTTTTTT. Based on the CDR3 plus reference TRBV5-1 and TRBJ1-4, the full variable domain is KAGVTQTPRYLIKTRGQQVTLSCSPISGHRSVSWYQQTPGQGLQFLFEYFSETQRNKGNFPGRFSGRQFSNSRSEMNVSTLELGDSALYLCASSAGGREKLFFGSGTQLSVL.

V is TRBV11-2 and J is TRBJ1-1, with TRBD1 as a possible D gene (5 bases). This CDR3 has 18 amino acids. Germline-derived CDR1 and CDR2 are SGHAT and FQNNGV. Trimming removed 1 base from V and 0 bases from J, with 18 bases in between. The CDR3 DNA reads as TGTGCCAGCAGCTTAGCCTTAGGGGACGGTCCCATGAACACTGAAGCTTTCTTT. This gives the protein CASSLALGDGPMNTEAFF.

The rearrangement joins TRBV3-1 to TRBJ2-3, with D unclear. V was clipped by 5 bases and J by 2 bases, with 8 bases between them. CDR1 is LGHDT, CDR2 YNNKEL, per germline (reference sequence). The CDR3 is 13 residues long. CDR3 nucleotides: TGTGCCAGCAGCAACGCCCCCACAGATACGCAGTATTTT. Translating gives CASSNAPTDTQYF.